This record covers a single TCR beta chain. Its antigen is unknown. The ends were cut back, 8 bases at V and 4 bases at J, with 25 bases in the middle. The length of the CDR3 is 17 residues. Germline V gene data show CDR1 as MNHEY and CDR2 as SMNVEV (reference sequence). Primers included in the PCR were 60 Vbeta and 13 Jbeta primers. The assay was immunoSEQ multiplex PCR, and TCRdb's table has in-frame clones only and misses some. The sample holds about 170,000 clones. The entry originates in a study of cytomegalovirus exposure and HLA in healthy donors. Study observations and caveats: A later analysis appeared to link common viral pathogens to several of the most significant clusters. In a later analysis, a genetic analysis reported fewer productive-TCR N-insertions in an Asian-associated ancestry cluster than the cohort average.

Sequenced input: PBMCs. This chain uses TRBV27 with TRBJ2-3; possibly TRBD1 for D (6 bases). The TCR comes from a woman between 18 and 29 years old in good health and CMV-seropositive. The CDR3 reads CASGFPTGYFVPDTQYF. The CDR3 DNA follows: TGTGCCAGCGGATTTCCAACAGGGTACTTCGTACCAGATACGCAGTATTTT.